This T cell receptor (beta chain) was identified in a study of CD8 T cells in ankylosing spondylitis. Germline V gene data show CDR1 as MRHNA and CDR2 as SNTAGT. The CDR3 extends over 14 amino acids. V lost 0 bases to trimming and J lost 5 bases, with 7 bases between them. Using its own MiXCR run on the 5' RACE reads, TCRdb lists one record per CDR3 protein. The sample records about 250,000 distinct CDR3 sequences, over 30% being singletons. The origin of this receptor is a male donor with ankylosing spondylitis or in good health (not recorded which). The gene calls are TRBV6-4 and TRBJ2-2; D not certain. What was sequenced was blood, either unsorted or a sorted T cell fraction (not recorded which). CDR3 amino acids: CASSDSAVTGELFF. The CDR3 coding sequence is TGTGCCAGCAGTGACTCGGCGGTAACCGGGGAGCTGTTTTTT.